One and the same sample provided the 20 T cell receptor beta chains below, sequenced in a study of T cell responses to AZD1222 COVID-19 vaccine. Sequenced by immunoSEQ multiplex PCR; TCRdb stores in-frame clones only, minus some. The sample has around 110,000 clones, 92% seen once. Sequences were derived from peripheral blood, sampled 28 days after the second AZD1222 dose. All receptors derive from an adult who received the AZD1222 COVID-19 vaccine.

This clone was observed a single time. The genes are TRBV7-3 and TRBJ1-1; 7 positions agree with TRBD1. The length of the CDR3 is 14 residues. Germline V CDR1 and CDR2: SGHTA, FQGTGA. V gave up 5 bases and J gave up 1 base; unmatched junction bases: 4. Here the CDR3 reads CASSPGQRNTEAFF. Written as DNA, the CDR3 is TGTGCCAGCAGCCCGGGACAGAGGAACACTGAAGCTTTCTTT.

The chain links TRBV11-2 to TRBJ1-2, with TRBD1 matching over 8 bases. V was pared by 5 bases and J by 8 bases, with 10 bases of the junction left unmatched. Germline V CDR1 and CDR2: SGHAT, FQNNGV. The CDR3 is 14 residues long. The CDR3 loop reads CASSQVDREGGYTF. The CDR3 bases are TGTGCCAGCAGCCAGGTGGACAGGGAGGGAGGCTACACCTTC.

CDR3 amino acids: CASTRQVGDTEAFF. The DNA for the CDR3 is TGTGCCAGCACTAGACAGGTTGGGGACACTGAAGCTTTCTTT. The chain joins TRBV2 to TRBJ1-1, with D possibly being TRBD1 (6 bases). The CDR3 length is 14 residues. Germline V gene lookup returns CDR1 SNHLY and CDR2 FYNNEI. Deletions cut 7 bases from V and 3 bases from J, with 15 bases between.

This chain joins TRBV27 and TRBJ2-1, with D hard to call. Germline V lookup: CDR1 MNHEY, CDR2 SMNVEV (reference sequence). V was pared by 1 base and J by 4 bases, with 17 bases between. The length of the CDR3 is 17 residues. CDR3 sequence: CASSLLLGNAGYNEQFF. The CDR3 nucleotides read TGTGCCAGCAGTTTATTGTTGGGGAACGCCGGATACAATGAGCAGTTCTTC.

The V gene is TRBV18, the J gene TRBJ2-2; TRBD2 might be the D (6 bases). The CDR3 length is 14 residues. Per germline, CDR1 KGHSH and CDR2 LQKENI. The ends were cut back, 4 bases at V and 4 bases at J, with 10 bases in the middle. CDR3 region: CASSLGLSTGELFF. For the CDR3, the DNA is TGTGCCAGCTCACTGGGACTTTCCACCGGGGAGCTGTTTTTT.

CDR3 DNA: TGTGCCAGCTGCAGGGAGGGTGGCAATGAGCAGTTCTTC. This gives the protein CASCREGGNEQFF. The chain carries TRBV28 and TRBJ2-1; 7 bases line up with TRBD2. In germline, CDR1 is MDHEN, CDR2 SYDVKM. Trimming cost V 8 bases and J 6 bases; bases outside gene matches: 7. This CDR3 region has 13 residues.

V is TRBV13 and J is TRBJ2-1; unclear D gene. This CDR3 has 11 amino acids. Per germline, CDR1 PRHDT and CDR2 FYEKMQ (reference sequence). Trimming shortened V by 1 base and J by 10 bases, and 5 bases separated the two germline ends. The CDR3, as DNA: TGTGCCAGCAGCTTAGAGGAGGAGCAGTTCTTC. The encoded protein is CASSLEEEQFF. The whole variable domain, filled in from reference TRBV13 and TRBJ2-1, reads AAGVIQSPRHLIKEKRETATLKCYPIPRHDTVYWYQQGPGQDPQFLISFYEKMQSDKGSIPDRFSAQQFSDYHSELNMSSLELGDSALYFCASSLEEEQFFGPGTRLTVL.

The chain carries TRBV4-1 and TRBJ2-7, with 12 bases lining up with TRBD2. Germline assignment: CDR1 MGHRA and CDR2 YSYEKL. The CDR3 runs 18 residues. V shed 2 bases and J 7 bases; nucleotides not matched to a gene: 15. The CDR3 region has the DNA TGCGCCAGCAGCCAACTATTGAAGGGACTAGCGGGTGCTAGAGAGCAGTACTTC. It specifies CASSQLLKGLAGAREQYF.

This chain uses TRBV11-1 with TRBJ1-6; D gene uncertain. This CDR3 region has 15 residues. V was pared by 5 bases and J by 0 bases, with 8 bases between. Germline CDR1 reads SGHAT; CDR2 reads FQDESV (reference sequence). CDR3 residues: CASSTDGSYNSPLHF. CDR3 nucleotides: TGTGCCAGCAGCACCGATGGCTCCTATAATTCACCCCTCCACTTT.

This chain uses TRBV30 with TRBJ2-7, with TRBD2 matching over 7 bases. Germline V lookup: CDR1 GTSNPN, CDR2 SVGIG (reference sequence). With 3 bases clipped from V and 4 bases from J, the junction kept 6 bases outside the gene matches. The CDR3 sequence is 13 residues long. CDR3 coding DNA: TGTGCCTGGAGCGGGGGGTTGAGATACGAGCAGTACTTC. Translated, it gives CAWSGGLRYEQYF. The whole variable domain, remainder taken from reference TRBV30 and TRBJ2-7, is SQTIHQWPATLVQPVGSPLSLECTVEGTSNPNLYWYRQAAGRGLQLLFYSVGIGQISSEVPQNLSASRPQDRQFILSSKKLLLSDSGFYLCAWSGGLRYEQYFGPGTRLTVT.

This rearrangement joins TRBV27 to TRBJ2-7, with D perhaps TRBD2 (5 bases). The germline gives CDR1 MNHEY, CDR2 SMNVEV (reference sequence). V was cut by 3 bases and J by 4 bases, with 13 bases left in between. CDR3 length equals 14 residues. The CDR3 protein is CASSLESKRYEQYF. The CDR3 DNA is TGTGCCAGCAGTTTGGAGAGTAAGCGGTACGAGCAGTACTTC.

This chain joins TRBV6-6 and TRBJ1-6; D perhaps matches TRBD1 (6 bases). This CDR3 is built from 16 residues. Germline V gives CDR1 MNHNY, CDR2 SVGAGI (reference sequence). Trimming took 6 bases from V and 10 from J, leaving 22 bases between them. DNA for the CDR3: TGTGCCAGCAGCCCCTCGGCCTCCGGGACAAAATCACCCCTCCACTTT. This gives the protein CASSPSASGTKSPLHF.

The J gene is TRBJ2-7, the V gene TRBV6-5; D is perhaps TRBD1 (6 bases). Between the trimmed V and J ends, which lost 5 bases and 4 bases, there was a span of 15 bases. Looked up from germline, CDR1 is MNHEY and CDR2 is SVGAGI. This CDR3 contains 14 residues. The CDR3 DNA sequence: TGTGCCAGCAGTCCACCGGGACAACTTTACGAGCAGTACTTC. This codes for CASSPPGQLYEQYF.

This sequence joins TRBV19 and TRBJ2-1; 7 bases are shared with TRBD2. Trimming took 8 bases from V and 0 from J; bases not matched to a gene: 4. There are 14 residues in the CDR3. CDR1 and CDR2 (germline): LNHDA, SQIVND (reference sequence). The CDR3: CASGGGSSYNEQFF. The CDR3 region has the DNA TGTGCCAGTGGAGGCGGGAGCTCCTACAATGAGCAGTTCTTC.

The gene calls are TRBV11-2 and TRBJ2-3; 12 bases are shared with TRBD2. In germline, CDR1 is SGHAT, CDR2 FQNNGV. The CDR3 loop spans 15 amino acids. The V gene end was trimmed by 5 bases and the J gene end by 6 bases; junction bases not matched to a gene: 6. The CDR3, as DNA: TGTGCCAGCAGCCATTGGACTAGCGGGATGGATACGCAGTATTTT. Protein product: CASSHWTSGMDTQYF. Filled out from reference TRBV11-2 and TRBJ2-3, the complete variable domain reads EAGVAQSPRYKIIEKRQSVAFWCNPISGHATLYWYQQILGQGPKLLIQFQNNGVVDDSQLPKDRFSAERLKGVDSTLKIQPAKLEDSAVYLCASSHWTSGMDTQYFGPGTRLTVL.

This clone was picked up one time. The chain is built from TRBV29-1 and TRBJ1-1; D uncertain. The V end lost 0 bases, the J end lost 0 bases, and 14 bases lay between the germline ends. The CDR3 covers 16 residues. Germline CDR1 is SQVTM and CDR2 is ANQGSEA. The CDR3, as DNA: TGCAGCGTTGAAGATAAAGGTCGGATATTGAACACTGAAGCTTTCTTT. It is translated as CSVEDKGRILNTEAFF.

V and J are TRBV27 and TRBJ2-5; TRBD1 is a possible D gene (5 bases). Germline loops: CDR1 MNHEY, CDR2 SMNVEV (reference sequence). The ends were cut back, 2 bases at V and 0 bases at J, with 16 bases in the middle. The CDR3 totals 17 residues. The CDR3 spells CASSLHRLGADQETQYF. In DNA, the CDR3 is TGTGCCAGCAGTTTACACCGTCTAGGGGCGGACCAAGAGACCCAGTACTTC.

CDR3 nucleotide sequence: TGTGCCTGGAGTGTGTCCGGGACAGGGAGGGACTATGGCTACACCTTC. It encodes CAWSVSGTGRDYGYTF. The chain recombines TRBV30 with TRBJ1-2, with 9 bases aligning to TRBD1. The CDR3 covers 16 residues. Germline V gene lookup returns CDR1 GTSNPN and CDR2 SVGIG (reference sequence). V was pared by 0 bases and J by 3 bases, with 8 bases of the junction left unmatched.

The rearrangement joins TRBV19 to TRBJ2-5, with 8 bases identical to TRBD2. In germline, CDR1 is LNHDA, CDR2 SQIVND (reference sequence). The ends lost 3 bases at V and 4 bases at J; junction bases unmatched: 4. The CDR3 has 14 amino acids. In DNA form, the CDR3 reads TGTGCCAGTAGTATCATCCTAGCGGGAGAGACCCAGTACTTC. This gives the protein CASSIILAGETQYF. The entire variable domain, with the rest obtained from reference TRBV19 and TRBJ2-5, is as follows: DGGITQSPKYLFRKEGQNVTLSCEQNLNHDAMYWYRQDPGQGLRLIYYSQIVNDFQKGDIAEGYSVSREKKESFPLTVTSAQKNPTAFYLCASSIILAGETQYFGPGTRLLVL.

CDR3 residues: CASSTDIYNYGYTF. The CDR3 DNA sequence: TGTGCCAGCAGCACCGACATATATAACTATGGCTACACCTTC. The chain is built from TRBV5-4 and TRBJ1-2; the D is unclear. The V gene's germline CDR1 is SGHNT and CDR2 YYREEE (reference sequence). The ends were cut back, 4 bases at V and 1 base at J, with 11 bases in the middle. The CDR3 totals 14 residues.